This TCR beta chain was captured in a study of OX40 agonist ivuxolimab in advanced cancers. Study-level background: The study gave patients intravenous ivuxolimab at 0.01 to 10 mg/kg every 2 weeks. Study-wide results and caveats: Certain nonresponders likewise exhibited a low normalized T-cell clonal expansion.

This clone was seen more than once but under ten times. Antigen unknown. Clones were read by immunoSEQ multiplex PCR, and TCRdb kept only the in-frame ones, dropping some. The profile covers approximately 50,000 clones, with 75% to 80% appearing a single time and roughly 2.5% taken by the ten largest. Sample: CD4+ or CD8+ T cells sorted from blood, taken in a trial of the OX40 agonist ivuxolimab. The sequence derives from an adult with an advanced solid tumor such as melanoma, head and neck, liver or kidney cancer.

The CDR3: CASTQGGFHEQYF. CDR3 sequence (DNA): TGTGCCAGCACCCAGGGAGGGTTCCACGAGCAGTACTTC. The rearrangement joins TRBV5-8 to TRBJ2-7, with TRBD2 matching 7 bases. The CDR3 totals 13 residues. The germline V gene encodes CDR1 SGHTS and CDR2 YDEGEE. The V gene end was trimmed by 6 bases and the J gene end by 5 bases; junction bases not matched to a gene: 8.